Presented here are 10 T cell receptor beta chains from one specimen sequenced in a study of CD8 T cell repertoires and HIV-1 epitope variants. Their antigens remain unidentified. Only in-frame clones appear in the TCRdb table, and some are missing; sequencing was by immunoSEQ multiplex PCR. The table includes 3,000 to 3,500 clones, approximately 70% detected once. Sequenced material: cultured CD8+ T cells derived from PBMCs. The receptors stem from a male donor with HIV.

This chain joins TRBV7-9 and TRBJ1-6; 8 bases fit TRBD1. Germline values: CDR1 SEHNR, CDR2 FQNEAQ (reference sequence). CDR3 length: 15 amino acids. V dropped 4 bases and J dropped 9; count of bases not matched to a gene: 8. CDR3 sequence: CASSSQGARGSPLHF. In DNA, the CDR3 is TGTGCCAGCAGCTCGCAGGGGGCGCGGGGTTCACCCCTCCACTTT.

The sample holds a few counts of this clone. This CDR3 is CASSLGLAEETQYF. The CDR3, as DNA: TGTGCCAGTAGTCTGGGACTAGCGGAGGAGACCCAGTACTTC. This chain connects TRBV19 to TRBJ2-5; 11 bases map to TRBD2. The CDR3 is 14 residues long. V lost 5 bases to trimming and J lost 5 bases; unmatched junction nucleotides: 4. In germline, CDR1 is LNHDA, CDR2 SQIVND (reference sequence).

This clone was seen more than once but under ten times. CDR3 DNA sequence: TGCGCCAGCAGCCACGCACAGGGAGGCCTTCACGAGCAGTACTTC. This gives the protein CASSHAQGGLHEQYF. V and J are TRBV4-3 and TRBJ2-7, with D perhaps given as TRBD1 or TRBD2 (6 bases each). Looked up from germline, CDR1 is LGHNA and CDR2 is YSLEER. The CDR3 has 15 residues. With 3 bases removed from V and 5 bases from J, the gap between germline ends came to 17 bases.

The rearrangement joins TRBV4-2 to TRBJ1-1; TRBD1 aligns across 12 bases. The CDR3 loop spans 18 amino acids. Unmatched junction bases numbered 16, after V lost 7 bases and J lost 4 bases. Germline CDR1 LGHNA, CDR2 YNFKEQ. The CDR3 loop reads CASTEGGRDRGPGTEAFF. The DNA for the CDR3 is TGTGCCAGCACAGAAGGAGGTCGGGACAGGGGGCCGGGCACTGAAGCTTTCTTT.

The chain links TRBV27 to TRBJ1-1; D unresolved. Germline V gene lookup returns CDR1 MNHEY and CDR2 SMNVEV (reference sequence). V lost 6 bases and J 7 bases, leaving 12 bases between the germline ends. This CDR3 region has 12 residues. CDR3 sequence reads: CASSPAGGEAFF. The CDR3 DNA sequence: TGTGCCAGCAGCCCTGCCGGCGGTGAAGCTTTCTTT.

The V and J genes are TRBV27 and TRBJ2-7; TRBD1 matches 8 bases. From germline, CDR1 is MNHEY and CDR2 SMNVEV (reference sequence). Losses at the gene ends were 5 bases for V and 4 bases for J; bases not matched to a gene: 10. The CDR3 runs 15 residues. CDR3 coding DNA: TGTGCCAGCAGTCTCCTCGCGGACAGGGTATACGAGCAGTACTTC. It translates to CASSLLADRVYEQYF.

The rearrangement links TRBV4-3 to TRBJ2-7, with TRBD1 matching over 7 bases. The CDR3 length is 15 residues. The J segment lost 3 bases and the V segment lost 0 bases, leaving 5 bases of the junction unmatched. Germline-derived CDR1 and CDR2 are LGHNA and YSLEER. The CDR3 loop is CASSQDRTGYYEQYF. CDR3 coding DNA: TGCGCCAGCAGCCAAGATAGGACAGGTTACTACGAGCAGTACTTC.

V and J are TRBV10-3 and TRBJ2-7; D unclear. The ends were cut back, 6 bases at V and 2 bases at J, with 11 bases in the middle. Germline V gene sequence: CDR1 ENHRY, CDR2 SYGVKD. The CDR3 is made up of 13 amino acids. The CDR3 DNA sequence: TGTGCCATCAGCGAAGACCCAGCCTACGAGCAGTACTTC. Translated: CAISEDPAYEQYF.

The rearrangement joins TRBV6-5 to TRBJ2-1, with a possible D match to TRBD2 (6 bases). The CDR3 is 13 amino acids. Germline V gives CDR1 MNHEY, CDR2 SVGAGI. V was trimmed by 4 bases and J by 8 bases, leaving 12 bases between them. In DNA form, the CDR3 reads TGTGCCAGCAGTTCCCGGGACTCGGATGAGCAGTTCTTC. Translation: CASSSRDSDEQFF.

The V call is TRBV9, the J call TRBJ1-1; 8 nucleotides line up with TRBD1. This CDR3 spans 12 amino acids. Trimming removed 5 bases from V and 11 bases from J; junction bases left unmatched: 8. Germline CDR1 is SGDLS and CDR2 is YYNGEE. CDR3 DNA sequence: TGTGCCAGCAGGGAACTACAGGGGGGGGCTTTCTTT. Amino acids: CASRELQGGAFF. Together with reference TRBV9 and TRBJ1-1, the CDR3 gives the full variable domain: DSGVTQTPKHLITATGQRVTLRCSPRSGDLSVYWYQQSLDQGLQFLIQYYNGEERAKGNILERFSAQQFPDLHSELNLSSLELGDSALYFCASRELQGGAFFGQGTRLTVV.